Following are 14 T cell receptor beta chains from one sample sequenced in a study of blood T cell repertoires in COVID-19. Sequencing used immunoSEQ multiplex PCR; TCRdb keeps in-frame clones, though not all of them. The table shows approximately 170,000 clones, with 90% occurring only once. Input material: peripheral blood. All receptors come from a man in his sixties with active or convalescent COVID-19.

This clone was seen only a few times. The rearrangement joins TRBV5-1 to TRBJ1-1, with D possibly matching TRBD1 (6 bases). The V and J ends lost 4 bases and 3 bases respectively, with 16 bases between them. The CDR3 is made up of 15 amino acids. Germline CDR1 SGHRS, CDR2 YFSETQ. CDR3 loop: CASSPRQERYTEAFF. CDR3 nucleotide sequence: TGCGCCAGCAGCCCCCGACAGGAACGCTACACTGAAGCTTTCTTT.

V is TRBV4-2 and J is TRBJ2-3; TRBD2 agrees at 7 bases. The CDR3 has 18 residues. Germline CDR1 is LGHNA and CDR2 is YNFKEQ. J lost 0 bases, V lost 0 bases, and 9 bases had no gene match. The DNA of the CDR3 is TGTGCCAGCAGCCAAGAAGGGTGGCGGGGGTCTAGCACAGATACGCAGTATTTT. Its translation is CASSQEGWRGSSTDTQYF.

The rearrangement links TRBV7-2 to TRBJ1-2; 10 bases agree with TRBD1. J gave up 5 bases and V 2 bases, and 8 bases lay outside the gene matches. Germline CDR1 SGHTA, CDR2 FQGNSA. CDR3 length equals 16 residues. This chain's CDR3 is CASSLISRDRGYGYTF. The CDR3 bases are TGTGCCAGCAGCTTAATTTCCCGGGACAGGGGATATGGCTACACCTTC.

V is TRBV2 and J is TRBJ2-1; perhaps TRBD2 as D (6 bases). Germline CDR1 is SNHLY and CDR2 is FYNNEI. V lost 3 bases and J lost 2, with 11 bases in between. The CDR3 sequence is 15 residues long. The CDR3 loop reads CASSEQRGTYNEQFF. CDR3 bases: TGTGCCAGCAGTGAGCAACGGGGGACCTACAATGAGCAGTTCTTC.

V usage is TRBV10-1 and J usage is TRBJ2-2; 9 bases agree with TRBD2. Per germline, CDR1 WNHNN and CDR2 SYGVQD (reference sequence). The CDR3 consists of 13 residues. The J segment lost 6 bases and the V segment lost 6 bases, leaving 2 bases of the junction unmatched. Written as DNA, the CDR3 is TGCGCCAGCAGCGGGACTAGCTCCGGGGAGCTGTTTTTT. Translated: CASSGTSSGELFF.

The CDR3 is CASSDWSAPLHF. The CDR3 nucleotides are TGCGCCAGCAGTGACTGGAGCGCACCCCTCCACTTT. The gene calls are TRBV10-1 and TRBJ1-6, with D unresolved. The V end lost 3 bases, the J end lost 11 bases, and 8 bases lay between the germline ends. Germline V gene data show CDR1 as WNHNN and CDR2 as SYGVQD (reference sequence). The CDR3 runs to 12 residues.

The chain joins TRBV5-4 to TRBJ1-5; no clear D. Trimming shortened V by 4 bases and J by 5 bases, and 13 bases separated the two germline ends. Germline CDR1 SGHNT, CDR2 YYREEE (reference sequence). The CDR3 contains 14 residues. The CDR3 DNA reads TGTGCCAGCAGCGAGGTCCCCTGGGATCAGCCCCAGCATTTT. This encodes CASSEVPWDQPQHF.

The chain employs TRBV15 and TRBJ1-5; 7 positions agree with TRBD1. Germline V CDR1 and CDR2: LNHNV, YYDKDF (reference sequence). This CDR3 is built from 16 residues. V shed 5 bases, J shed 3 bases, and the junction held 10 bases outside the gene matches. For the CDR3, the DNA is TGTGCCACCAGCGCGGCCAAGACAGGGCCCAATCAGCCCCAGCATTTT. Translated, it gives CATSAAKTGPNQPQHF.

The V call is TRBV5-1, the J call TRBJ2-7; 9 positions agree with TRBD1. With V trimmed by 1 base and J by 7 bases, 9 bases remained unmatched. Germline V gives CDR1 SGHRS, CDR2 YFSETQ. The CDR3 runs to 15 residues. CDR3 region: CASSLRTGEDREQYF. The CDR3 region has the DNA TGCGCCAGCAGCTTGAGGACAGGGGAGGACCGGGAGCAGTACTTC.

This clone was picked up one time. This chain uses TRBV6-5 with TRBJ1-3, with a possible D match to TRBD1 (5 bases). Germline assignment: CDR1 MNHEY and CDR2 SVGAGI. The CDR3 spans 14 residues. Trimming stripped 5 bases from V and 4 bases from J, with 12 bases between. The CDR3 reads CASSLGTLGNTIYF. CDR3 bases: TGTGCCAGCAGTCTTGGGACTCTAGGAAACACCATATATTTT.

The chain uses TRBV15 and TRBJ2-2, with TRBD1 as a possible D gene (6 bases). This CDR3 has 16 amino acids. Germline V CDR1 and CDR2: LNHNV, YYDKDF (reference sequence). V was pared by 4 bases and J by 7 bases, with 19 bases between. The CDR3, as DNA: TGTGCCACCAGCACAGGGGCCCCTTCCAGGGTCGGGGAGCTGTTTTTT. This sequence encodes CATSTGAPSRVGELFF.

The chain uses TRBV3-1 (or the pseudogene TRBV3-2) and TRBJ2-7; the D is unclear. This CDR3 comprises 12 residues. The V end lost 3 bases, the J end lost 3 bases, and 6 bases lay between the germline ends. From germline, CDR1 is LGHDT and CDR2 YNNKEL (reference sequence). The CDR3 sequence is CASSQAGYEQYF. In DNA, the CDR3 is TGTGCCAGCAGCCAGGCTGGCTACGAGCAGTACTTC.

The rearrangement uses TRBV7-9 and TRBJ2-3; tentatively, D is TRBD2 (7 bases). V gave up 2 bases and J gave up 3 bases, with 12 bases separating them. From germline, CDR1 is SEHNR and CDR2 FQNEAQ (reference sequence). The CDR3 contains 15 residues. The CDR3 loop reads CASSLRGGMTDTQYF. The CDR3 nucleotides are TGTGCCAGCAGCTTAAGGGGGGGCATGACAGATACGCAGTATTTT.

The V gene is TRBV7-9, the J gene TRBJ1-2, with 7 bases identical to TRBD1. The CDR3 totals 12 residues. Germline-derived CDR1 and CDR2 are SEHNR and FQNEAQ (reference sequence). V gave up 1 base and J gave up 10 bases; unmatched junction bases: 3. CDR3 sequence: CASSLDRGYYTF. The CDR3 DNA reads TGTGCCAGCAGCTTAGACAGGGGATACTACACCTTC.